Each of the 22 T cell receptor beta chains below was sequenced from the same sample in a study of technical replicates of blood from a few donors. The method was immunoSEQ multiplex PCR; TCRdb's version includes in-frame clones alone and lacks a portion of them. The table lists approximately 79,000 clones, 91% of them singletons, with 0.39% in the top ten. Sequences were obtained from T cells isolated from PBMCs. The receptors stem from a human donor in good health.

V gene TRBV6-4 combines with J gene TRBJ2-2; 9 bases fit TRBD2. This CDR3 contains 14 residues. Germline CDR1 MRHNA, CDR2 SNTAGT. With V trimmed by 7 bases and J by 4 bases, 4 bases remained unmatched. CDR3: CASKRLAVTGELFF. CDR3 DNA: TGTGCCAGCAAGAGACTAGCGGTCACCGGGGAGCTGTTTTTT.

This clone showed up just once. The V and J genes are TRBV11-2 and TRBJ2-2; 10 bases align to TRBD2. The germline V gene encodes CDR1 SGHAT and CDR2 FQNNGV. The ends lost 0 bases at V and 4 bases at J; junction bases unmatched: 8. This CDR3 is built from 18 residues. CDR3 protein: CASSLDLGLADGTGELFF. The CDR3 DNA is TGTGCCAGCAGCTTAGATCTCGGACTAGCGGATGGCACCGGGGAGCTGTTTTTT.

The V call is TRBV6-5, the J call TRBJ2-6; 8 positions match TRBD1. Germline V gene data show CDR1 as MNHEY and CDR2 as SVGAGI. V lost 7 bases, J lost 3 bases, and 2 bases stayed unmatched. This CDR3 contains 14 residues. The CDR3 is CASNDRGGANVLTF. The CDR3, as DNA: TGTGCCAGCAACGACAGGGGTGGGGCCAACGTCCTGACTTTC.

The chain combines TRBV9 with TRBJ2-2, with D perhaps matching TRBD1 (5 bases). The V gene lost 0 bases and the J gene lost 4 bases, with 13 bases spanning the gap. The CDR3 totals 16 residues. Germline V gene lookup returns CDR1 SGDLS and CDR2 YYNGEE. CDR3 residues: CASSVGVGQGTGELFF. CDR3 bases: TGTGCCAGCAGCGTAGGGGTAGGGCAGGGCACCGGGGAGCTGTTTTTT.

The gene calls are TRBV25-1 and TRBJ2-1; D is unresolved. V dropped 7 bases and J dropped 2 bases, with 12 bases sitting between them. In germline, CDR1 is MGHDK, CDR2 SYGVNS. The CDR3 contains 14 residues. Here the CDR3 reads CASKASRAYNEQFF. The CDR3 nucleotides are TGTGCCAGCAAAGCGTCTCGGGCCTACAATGAGCAGTTCTTC.

The chain uses TRBV11-3 and TRBJ2-7, with D unclear. Per germline, CDR1 SGHNT and CDR2 YENEEA. There are 11 residues in the CDR3. With 7 bases removed from V and 3 bases from J, the gap between germline ends came to 7 bases. CDR3 sequence: CASTDDYEQYF. In nucleotides, the CDR3 is TGTGCCAGCACAGATGACTACGAGCAGTACTTC.

The rearrangement joins TRBV6-1 to TRBJ2-4; 7 bases fit TRBD1. J lost 7 bases, V lost 6 bases, and 9 bases had no gene match. The germline CDR1 and CDR2 sequences are MNHNS and SASEGT. The CDR3 runs to 14 residues. The CDR3, as DNA: TGTGCCAGCAGCCCGACAGGGCGGAGGAACATTCAGTACTTC. It specifies CASSPTGRRNIQYF.

This clone was observed a single time. V and J are TRBV7-2 and TRBJ1-1, with D hard to call. CDR3 size: 14 residues. Germline CDR1 reads SGHTA; CDR2 reads FQGNSA. Trimming took 8 bases from V and 0 from J, leaving 13 bases between them. DNA of the CDR3: TGTGCCAGCTGTTCGGGAACGATGAACACTGAAGCTTTCTTT. This sequence encodes CASCSGTMNTEAFF. Full variable domain (missing parts from reference TRBV7-2 and TRBJ1-1): GAGVSQSPSNKVTEKGKDVELRCDPISGHTALYWYRQSLGQGLEFLIYFQGNSAPDKSGLPSDRFSAERTGGSVSTLTIQRTQQEDSAVYLCASCSGTMNTEAFFGQGTRLTVV.

CDR3 nucleotide sequence: TGCGCCAGCAGCCAAGAGCAGGGAACGGACGAGCAGTACTTC. Amino acids: CASSQEQGTDEQYF. The V gene is TRBV4-3, the J gene TRBJ2-7; maybe TRBD1 (5 bases). V shed 0 bases and J shed 5 bases, with 11 bases lying between them. Germline V gene lookup returns CDR1 LGHNA and CDR2 YSLEER. This CDR3 comprises 14 residues.

The rearrangement joins TRBV27 to TRBJ2-1, with 9 bases fitting TRBD2. Germline CDR1 MNHEY, CDR2 SMNVEV (reference sequence). The CDR3 runs to 16 residues. The J segment lost 2 bases and the V segment lost 3 bases, leaving 5 bases of the junction unmatched. CDR3 loop: CASSLVGGRAYNEQFF. Written as DNA, the CDR3 is TGTGCCAGCAGTTTGGTCGGCGGGAGGGCCTACAATGAGCAGTTCTTC.

The CDR3 loop is CASSLSGGNYGYTF. The DNA for the CDR3 is TGCGCCAGCAGCTTATCAGGGGGCAACTATGGCTACACCTTC. The chain couples TRBV5-1 to TRBJ1-2, with 8 bases lining up with TRBD1. This CDR3 contains 14 residues. V trimming: 2 bases; J trimming: 2 bases; junction bases outside the gene matches: 2. Germline V gene sequence: CDR1 SGHRS, CDR2 YFSETQ.

The genes are TRBV27 and TRBJ2-3; perhaps TRBD2 as D (5 bases). V was trimmed by 3 bases and J by 6 bases, leaving 13 bases between them. In germline, CDR1 is MNHEY, CDR2 SMNVEV (reference sequence). The CDR3 sequence is 14 residues long. The CDR3 bases are TGTGCCAGCAGTTTTGGTAGCGTAGGGGATACGCAGTATTTT. Translation: CASSFGSVGDTQYF.

The V gene is TRBV4-2, the J gene TRBJ2-1, with unresolved D. V lost 3 bases and J 5 bases, leaving 14 bases between the germline ends. Germline V lookup: CDR1 LGHNA, CDR2 YNFKEQ. This CDR3 is built from 15 residues. The CDR3 bases are TGTGCCAGCAGCCAGCAGGAAGGCCTCCACAATGAGCAGTTCTTC. As protein: CASSQQEGLHNEQFF.

V gene TRBV7-2 combines with J gene TRBJ2-1; 12 bases are shared with TRBD2. The CDR3 runs 17 residues. Germline lookup yields CDR1 SGHTA and CDR2 FQGNSA. Trimming removed 4 bases from V and 4 bases from J; junction bases left unmatched: 8. In nucleotides, the CDR3 is TGTGCCAGCAGCTCCCGGACTAGCGGGATCAAGTACAATGAGCAGTTCTTC. Residues: CASSSRTSGIKYNEQFF.

This clone came up a few times. The chain combines TRBV20-1 with TRBJ1-5; D remains unclear. Germline V gene sequence: CDR1 DFQATT, CDR2 SNEGSKA (reference sequence). The CDR3 extends over 9 amino acids. In DNA, the CDR3 is TGCGCTGCGGGTCAGCCCCAGCATTTT. Amino acid sequence: CAAGQPQHF.

The chain links TRBV27 to TRBJ2-1; 8 bases are shared with TRBD1. V dropped 2 bases and J dropped 9; count of bases not matched to a gene: 3. Germline V gives CDR1 MNHEY, CDR2 SMNVEV (reference sequence). The CDR3 totals 13 residues. The CDR3 region is CASSLLRGPEQFF. The CDR3 DNA sequence: TGTGCCAGCAGTTTACTCAGGGGGCCTGAGCAGTTCTTC.

The chain is built from TRBV7-9 and TRBJ2-5; 7 positions match TRBD1. The junction had 8 bases not matched to a gene; V was cut back by 5 bases and J by 2 bases. CDR1 is SEHNR and CDR2 is FQNEAQ in the germline V gene (reference sequence). The CDR3 consists of 15 residues. The CDR3 DNA is TGTGCCAGCAGCCTAGGGGACAGTTTTCAAGAGACCCAGTACTTC. It specifies CASSLGDSFQETQYF.

This rearrangement joins TRBV5-6 to TRBJ1-1; TRBD1 aligns across 11 bases. V was pared by 2 bases and J by 4 bases, with 7 bases of the junction left unmatched. This CDR3 spans 16 amino acids. Germline V gene data show CDR1 as SGHDT and CDR2 as YYEEEE. DNA for the CDR3: TGTGCCAGCAGCTTCCCCCCCGGGACAGGGGGCACTGAAGCTTTCTTT. Encoded protein: CASSFPPGTGGTEAFF. The complete variable domain, with remaining parts taken from reference TRBV5-6 and TRBJ1-1, reads DAGVTQSPTHLIKTRGQQVTLRCSPKSGHDTVSWYQQALGQGPQFIFQYYEEEERQRGNFPDRFSGHQFPNYSSELNVNALLLGDSALYLCASSFPPGTGGTEAFFGQGTRLTVV.

This chain joins TRBV5-4 and TRBJ2-1; D is perhaps TRBD2 (5 bases). V was trimmed by 0 bases and J by 8 bases, leaving 12 bases between them. This CDR3 contains 14 residues. Germline CDR1 and CDR2: SGHNT and YYREEE (reference sequence). CDR3 in amino acids: CASSLVRELDEQFF. As DNA, the CDR3 is TGTGCCAGCAGCTTGGTCCGGGAACTTGATGAGCAGTTCTTC.

The CDR3: CASSQWGGLVDHEQYF. The CDR3, as DNA: TGCGCCAGCAGTCAATGGGGGGGACTAGTAGACCACGAGCAGTACTTC. The chain combines TRBV23-1 with TRBJ2-7; 8 bases are shared with TRBD2. TRBV23-1 is annotated as an ORF whose role is uncertain. The J segment lost 5 bases and the V segment lost 1 base, leaving 10 bases of the junction unmatched. The CDR3 sequence is 16 residues long.

J is TRBJ1-4 and V is TRBV4-3; 12 nucleotides line up with TRBD1. Unmatched junction bases numbered 5, after V lost 1 base and J lost 8 bases. Germline CDR1 LGHNA, CDR2 YSLEER. This CDR3 has 16 amino acids. CDR3 protein: CASSQGGTGGFEKLFF. As DNA, the CDR3 is TGCGCCAGCAGCCAAGGCGGGACAGGGGGCTTCGAAAAACTGTTTTTT.

The chain is built from TRBV10-3 and TRBJ1-1; maybe TRBD1 (6 bases). Trimming left V 6 bases short and J 1 base short, with 9 bases between. The CDR3 contains 13 residues. Germline CDR1 is ENHRY and CDR2 is SYGVKD. CDR3 DNA: TGTGCCATCAGCTCGACAGGGAACACTGAAGCTTTCTTT. Amino acids: CAISSTGNTEAFF.